The entry below gives a single T cell receptor beta chain sequence along with its context. Everyone who took part was roughly 18 to 89 years old, and they came from roughly 25 US areas. In assigning cohorts, the study relied on participant-reported clinical history. The sample belongs to a study of blood T cell repertoires in COVID-19. The CDR3 runs to 16 residues. Trimming pared 2 bases from V and 1 base from J, leaving 12 bases between. The germline V gene encodes CDR1 MRHNA and CDR2 SNTAGT. Generated by immunoSEQ multiplex PCR, the TCRdb table keeps only in-frame clones and is missing some. The table lists 150,000 to 200,000 clones, more than 65% of them singletons.

The sequence derives from a woman between 50 and 59 years old with acute COVID-19. The sequenced material came from PBMCs or T cells enriched from blood (not recorded which). V usage is TRBV6-4 and J usage is TRBJ2-1; D may be TRBD1 (5 bases). CDR3 sequence reads: CASSDGQGRSYNEQFF. CDR3 sequence (DNA): TGTGCCAGCAGTGACGGGCAGGGCCGGTCCTACAATGAGCAGTTCTTC.